The 16 T cell receptor beta chains given below trace back to one sample, sequenced in a study of blood T cell repertoires in COVID-19. Produced via immunoSEQ multiplex PCR; TCRdb's table is partial and in-frame only. This table has about 55,000 clones, about 88% appearing once. The sample consisted of peripheral blood. The receptors were sampled from a man between 60 and 70 years old with active COVID-19.

The V gene is TRBV7-3, the J gene TRBJ2-2, with 7 nucleotides matching TRBD1. V lost 4 bases to trimming and J lost 2 bases; unmatched junction nucleotides: 7. The CDR3 has 16 residues. Germline loops: CDR1 SGHTA, CDR2 FQGTGA. CDR3 region: CASSSTGTVNTGELFF. The CDR3 nucleotides read TGTGCCAGCAGCTCGACCGGGACAGTAAACACCGGGGAGCTGTTTTTT.

With respect to this clone: One end of the junction fails to match germline, which may point to a read error. The rearrangement links TRBV11-2 to TRBJ2-1; 13 bases match TRBD2. Germline CDR1 SGHAT, CDR2 FQNNGV. This CDR3 is built from 16 residues. CDR3 nucleotide sequence: TGTGCCAGCAGCTTAGCGGGTTCAGAACTAGCGGGAGGGACCCTCTTC. It specifies CASSLAGSELAGGTLF. Drawing the rest from reference TRBV11-2 and TRBJ2-1, the complete variable domain is EAGVAQSPRYKIIEKRQSVAFWCNPISGHATLYWYQQILGQGPKLLIQFQNNGVVDDSQLPKDRFSAERLKGVDSTLKIQPAKLEDSAVYLCASSLAGSELAGGTLFGPGTRLTVL.

A single count supports this clone. This sequence joins TRBV5-1 and TRBJ2-1; 9 nucleotides agree with TRBD2. The germline V gene has CDR1 SGHRS and CDR2 YFSETQ. CDR3 size: 16 residues. V gave up 3 bases and J gave up 2 bases; unmatched junction bases: 6. Here the CDR3 DNA reads TGCGCCAGCAGCTCTAGCGGGGTAGCGGCCTACAATGAGCAGTTCTTC. This translates into CASSSSGVAAYNEQFF.

The DNA for the CDR3 is TGTGCCATCAGTGAGTCTAACAGGGAAAAAGAGACCCAGTACTTC. This gives the protein CAISESNREKETQYF. This chain uses TRBV10-3 with TRBJ2-5; a weak D match, TRBD1 (6 bases). The CDR3 is made up of 15 amino acids. CDR1 is ENHRY and CDR2 is SYGVKD in the germline V gene. V was clipped by 0 bases and J by 3 bases, with 11 bases between them.

The chain couples TRBV4-2 to TRBJ1-1, with D perhaps TRBD1 (5 bases). CDR1 is LGHNA, CDR2 YNFKEQ, per germline. The CDR3 consists of 12 residues. V was shortened by 2 bases and J by 11 bases, with 12 bases between the two germline ends. In DNA, the CDR3 is TGTGCCAGCAGCCAAAACGGGGGTCGGGCTTTCTTT. Its protein is CASSQNGGRAFF.

The V call is TRBV7-2, the J call TRBJ2-1; the D is unclear. V was cut by 2 bases and J by 8 bases, with 7 bases left in between. The V gene's germline CDR1 is SGHTA and CDR2 FQGNSA. The CDR3 runs 12 residues. The chain's CDR3 is CASSLYAHEQFF. CDR3 nucleotide sequence: TGTGCCAGCAGCTTATATGCGCATGAGCAGTTCTTC.

V usage is TRBV9 and J usage is TRBJ1-2; 7 nucleotides line up with TRBD1. The V gene end was trimmed by 0 bases and the J gene end by 5 bases; junction bases not matched to a gene: 13. This CDR3 has 17 residues. The germline V gene encodes CDR1 SGDLS and CDR2 YYNGEE. As DNA, the CDR3 is TGTGCCAGCAGCGTAGAATTTGAAAGGGGGCGCGAGTATGGCTACACCTTC. This codes for CASSVEFERGREYGYTF. The entire variable domain, with the rest obtained from reference TRBV9 and TRBJ1-2, is as follows: DSGVTQTPKHLITATGQRVTLRCSPRSGDLSVYWYQQSLDQGLQFLIQYYNGEERAKGNILERFSAQQFPDLHSELNLSSLELGDSALYFCASSVEFERGREYGYTFGSGTRLTVV.

The gene calls are TRBV5-1 and TRBJ2-7; no firm D call. V gave up 2 bases and J gave up 5 bases, with 5 bases separating them. Per germline, CDR1 SGHRS and CDR2 YFSETQ. This CDR3 is 11 amino acids long. DNA of the CDR3: TGCGCCAGCAGCTTTCGGGACGAGCAGTACTTC. It encodes CASSFRDEQYF.

The chain joins TRBV14 to TRBJ1-6; 9 nucleotides agree with TRBD1. J was trimmed by 3 bases and V by 2 bases; bases with no gene match: 8. This CDR3 comprises 18 residues. The V gene's germline CDR1 is SGHDN and CDR2 FVKESK. As DNA, the CDR3 is TGTGCCAGCAGCCAACACCCCTCGGACAGGGGCTATAATTCACCCCTCCACTTT. The encoded protein is CASSQHPSDRGYNSPLHF.

This rearrangement joins TRBV6-4 to TRBJ2-5; tentatively, D is TRBD1 (6 bases). The CDR3 contains 13 residues. Germline V gene lookup returns CDR1 MRHNA and CDR2 SNTAGT. The V and J ends lost 6 bases and 5 bases respectively, with 13 bases between them. CDR3 protein: CASRIQGIETQYF. CDR3 nucleotide sequence: TGTGCCAGCAGGATACAGGGAATCGAGACCCAGTACTTC.

The J gene is TRBJ2-2, the V gene TRBV10-2; D remains ambiguous. Deletions cut 6 bases from V and 0 bases from J, with 8 bases between. The CDR3 length is 14 residues. The V gene's germline CDR1 is WSHSY and CDR2 SAAADI. The CDR3 loop is CASRPLANTGELFF. CDR3 bases: TGCGCCAGCAGGCCCCTAGCGAACACCGGGGAGCTGTTTTTT.

The chain combines TRBV21-1 with TRBJ2-3; the tabulated D call, TRBD2, remains unverified against the DNA. TRBV21-1 is flagged as a pseudogene. The CDR3 has 16 amino acids. CDR3 sequence: CASSNRLAEWIDTQYF. The CDR3, as DNA: TGTGCCAGCAGCAACCGCCTCGCGGAGTGGATAGATACGCAGTATTTT.

The rearrangement links TRBV6-5 to TRBJ2-7; 8 positions match TRBD1. After removal of 3 bases from V and 2 bases from J, the junction contained 9 bases not matched to a gene. CDR1 and CDR2 from the germline V gene are MNHEY and SVGAGI. The CDR3 spans 16 residues. CDR3 DNA sequence: TGTGCCAGCAGTTATACCCGGGACAGGCCTCCCTACGAGCAGTACTTC. Its protein product is CASSYTRDRPPYEQYF.

The V gene is TRBV30, the J gene TRBJ1-4; no reliable D call. V dropped 0 bases and J dropped 0 bases, with 5 bases sitting between them. Germline V CDR1 and CDR2: GTSNPN, SVGIG (reference sequence). The CDR3 length is 14 residues. The CDR3 DNA reads TGTGCCTGGAGTGTTCTCCCAACTAATGAAAAACTGTTTTTT. This codes for CAWSVLPTNEKLFF.

This sequence joins TRBV19 and TRBJ2-1, with D possibly TRBD2 on 6 matching bases. The V gene lost 1 base and the J gene lost 4 bases, with 14 bases spanning the gap. Germline loops: CDR1 LNHDA, CDR2 SQIVND (reference sequence). The CDR3 spans 16 residues. The CDR3 is CASSIVAGLEYNEQFF. The DNA of the CDR3 is TGTGCCAGTAGTATAGTGGCGGGATTGGAGTACAATGAGCAGTTCTTC. Full variable domain (missing parts from reference TRBV19 and TRBJ2-1): DGGITQSPKYLFRKEGQNVTLSCEQNLNHDAMYWYRQDPGQGLRLIYYSQIVNDFQKGDIAEGYSVSREKKESFPLTVTSAQKNPTAFYLCASSIVAGLEYNEQFFGPGTRLTVL.

This clone was found a few times. The chain recombines TRBV4-1 with TRBJ1-2; weak D call: TRBD1 (6 bases). The germline V gene encodes CDR1 MGHRA and CDR2 YSYEKL. V dropped 1 base and J dropped 4 bases, with 10 bases sitting between them. The CDR3 extends over 14 amino acids. CDR3 sequence reads: CASSQVLGGYGYTF. The CDR3 DNA reads as TGCGCCAGCAGCCAAGTTCTAGGGGGCTATGGCTACACCTTC.